This TCR beta chain was identified during a study of Ad26.COV2.S vaccination and SARS-CoV-2 variants. The CDR3 runs 16 residues. Germline V gene lookup returns CDR1 SGDLS and CDR2 YYNGEE. Trimming pared 0 bases from V and 0 bases from J, leaving 12 bases between. Clones were read by immunoSEQ multiplex PCR, and TCRdb kept only the in-frame ones, dropping some. The sample holds 430,000 or so clones, 89% seen once. As for treatment: some 19 received Ad26.COV2.S at low or high dose, single or two shots; about 5 received placebo; per-sample allocation not given. Material that was analyzed had been drawn on day 63 after the first vaccine or placebo injection.

This clonotype was obtained from a person between 18 and 65 years old who received the Ad26.COV2.S COVID-19 vaccine or a placebo. This rearrangement joins TRBV9 to TRBJ1-1; D uncertain. Here the sequenced sample was peripheral blood, taken in a trial of Ad26.COV2.S vaccine versus placebo. The CDR3 nucleotides are TGTGCCAGCAGCGTAGTACGCGCGGAGATGAACACTGAAGCTTTCTTT. Encoded protein: CASSVVRAEMNTEAFF. The full variable domain, with the rest looked up from reference TRBV9 and TRBJ1-1, is DSGVTQTPKHLITATGQRVTLRCSPRSGDLSVYWYQQSLDQGLQFLIQYYNGEERAKGNILERFSAQQFPDLHSELNLSSLELGDSALYFCASSVVRAEMNTEAFFGQGTRLTVV.